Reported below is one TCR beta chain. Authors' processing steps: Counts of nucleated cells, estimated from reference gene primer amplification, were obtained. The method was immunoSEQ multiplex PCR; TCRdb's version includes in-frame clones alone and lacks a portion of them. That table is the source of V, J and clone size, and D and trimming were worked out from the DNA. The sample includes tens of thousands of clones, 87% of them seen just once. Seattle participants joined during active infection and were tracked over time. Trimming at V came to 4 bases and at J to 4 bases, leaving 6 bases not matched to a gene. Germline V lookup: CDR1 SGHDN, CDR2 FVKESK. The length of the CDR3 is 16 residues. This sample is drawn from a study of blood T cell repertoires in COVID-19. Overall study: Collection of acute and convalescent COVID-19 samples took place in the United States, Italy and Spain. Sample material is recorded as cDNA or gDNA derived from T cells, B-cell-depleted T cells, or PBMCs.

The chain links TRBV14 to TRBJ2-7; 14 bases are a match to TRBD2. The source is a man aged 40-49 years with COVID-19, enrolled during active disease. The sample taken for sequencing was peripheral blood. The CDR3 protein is CASSPGLAGVGYEQYF. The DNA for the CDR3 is TGTGCCAGCAGCCCGGGACTAGCGGGAGTAGGATACGAGCAGTACTTC.